This T cell receptor (beta chain) was identified during a study of graft-versus-host responses after intestinal transplantation. The study's findings and limits: In recipient marrow, GvH clones were found, and some appeared first in ileum or blood.

As to this clone: As yet, its antigen is unknown.

V was pared by 3 bases and J by 4 bases, with 5 bases of the junction left unmatched. This CDR3 region has 15 residues. Per the germline V gene, CDR1 is SGHRS and CDR2 is YFSETQ. Only in-frame clones appear in the TCRdb table, and some are missing; sequencing was by immunoSEQ multiplex PCR. The data hold 35,000 to 50,000 clones, with around 96% observed a single time. The sequence was collected from a human donor who was the organ donor for an intestinal transplant. The chain couples TRBV5-1 to TRBJ1-2; 11 bases line up with TRBD1. The sample here was unstimulated CD8+ T cells sorted from spleen or lymph node cells, taken before transplant. The DNA of the CDR3 is TGCGCCAGCAGCTGGGATGGACAGGGGGCCTATGGCTACACCTTC. Translation gives CASSWDGQGAYGYTF.